This TCR beta chain was sequenced in a study of blood T cell repertoires in COVID-19. At the level of the study: The United States, Italy and Spain were the sources of the acute and convalescent COVID-19 samples. In each case, the material was cDNA or gDNA derived from T cells, B-cell-depleted T cells, or PBMCs.

Produced via immunoSEQ multiplex PCR; TCRdb's table is partial and in-frame only. The sample gives 200,000 to 300,000 clones, about 87% of which show up once; 3% to 4% is in the top ten. This TCR derives from a middle-aged woman with acute or convalescent COVID-19. The sequenced sample consisted of peripheral blood.

This CDR3 is CASSASAQVNTIYF. CDR3 bases: TGTGCCAGCTCCGCGTCCGCTCAAGTAAACACCATATATTTT. The gene calls are TRBV18 and TRBJ1-3; D gene unclear. Trimming took 6 bases from V and 6 from J, leaving 15 bases between them. CDR3 length: 14 residues. Germline V gene data show CDR1 as KGHSH and CDR2 as LQKENI.